This TCR beta chain is drawn from a study of shared clonotypes between healthy human individuals. In the study overall: Every donor yielded three CD4 naive, three CD4 memory, two CD8 naive and one CD8 memory plate.

Profiled with immunoSEQ multiplex PCR; TCRdb holds only in-frame clones, not every one. This sample has some 1.5 million clones, with 95% to 97% found just once. V gave up 2 bases and J gave up 0 bases, with 18 bases separating them. The CDR3 sequence is 17 residues long. Per germline, CDR1 SGHKS and CDR2 YYEKEE (reference sequence). The V and J genes are TRBV5-5 and TRBJ2-7; perhaps TRBD1 as D (5 bases). The sample taken for sequencing was naive CD4+ T cells sorted from blood. Subset noted: CD45RA+ positively selected. The source is a man aged 25-45 years in good health. Written as DNA, the CDR3 is TGTGCCAGCAGCTTCGCCAGGGATGTTTGGGCCTCCTACGAGCAGTACTTC. It specifies CASSFARDVWASYEQYF.